The entry that follows covers one T cell receptor (beta chain) sequence. These data originate in a study of blood T cell repertoires in COVID-19. The data were produced by immunoSEQ multiplex PCR, yet TCRdb's version contains in-frame clones alone and is incomplete. The sample holds about 73,000 clones; 90% are singletons and the top ten take over 4%. Germline CDR1 reads SNHLY; CDR2 reads FYNNEI. The length of the CDR3 is 13 residues. With 6 bases clipped from V and 7 bases from J, the junction kept 7 bases outside the gene matches. The sequence came from a young woman with acute or convalescent COVID-19. Sequencing input: peripheral blood. This chain joins TRBV2 and TRBJ1-2; 8 bases agree with TRBD1. Here the CDR3 reads CASRDRARGGYTF. In DNA, the CDR3 is TGTGCCAGCAGGGACAGGGCGCGGGGTGGCTACACCTTC.